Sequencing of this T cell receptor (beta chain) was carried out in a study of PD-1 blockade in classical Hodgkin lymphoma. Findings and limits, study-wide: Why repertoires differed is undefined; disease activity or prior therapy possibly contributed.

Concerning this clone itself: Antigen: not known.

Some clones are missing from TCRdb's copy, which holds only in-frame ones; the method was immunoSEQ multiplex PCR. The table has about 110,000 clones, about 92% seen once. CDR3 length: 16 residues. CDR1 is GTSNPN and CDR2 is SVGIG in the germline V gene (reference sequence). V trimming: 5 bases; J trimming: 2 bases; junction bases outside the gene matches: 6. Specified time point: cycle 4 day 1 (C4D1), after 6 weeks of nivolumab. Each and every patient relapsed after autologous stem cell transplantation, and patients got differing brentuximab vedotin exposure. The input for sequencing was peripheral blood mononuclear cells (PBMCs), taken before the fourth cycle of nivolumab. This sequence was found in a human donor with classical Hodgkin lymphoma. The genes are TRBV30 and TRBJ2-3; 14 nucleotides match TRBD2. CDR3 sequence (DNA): TGTGCCTGGGAAGGACTAGCGGGAGGCAACACAGATACGCAGTATTTT. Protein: CAWEGLAGGNTDTQYF.